Shown below are 19 T cell receptor beta chains from a single sample sequenced in a study of early T cells in non-severe SARS-CoV-2 infection. TCRdb passed the 5' RACE reads through MiXCR, listing each CDR3 protein once. The table records some 57,000 distinct CDR3 sequences, about 12% of them present only once. Source material: whole blood. These receptor sequences come from an adult who was a healthcare worker with PCR-confirmed SARS-CoV-2 infection or an uninfected control (not recorded which).

The chain combines TRBV6-2 or TRBV6-3 with TRBJ2-7; D ambiguous. The germline V gene encodes CDR1 MNHEY and CDR2 SVGEGT. V was shortened by 2 bases and J by 6 bases, with 5 bases between the two germline ends. The CDR3 spans 11 residues. The CDR3 sequence is CASSYITEQYF. The DNA of the CDR3 is TGTGCCAGCAGTTACATAACCGAGCAGTACTTC.

This clonotype has only one observation. A much larger clone sits a single nucleotide away, making a read error possible. The chain links TRBV20-1 to TRBJ2-7; D is possibly TRBD1 (5 bases). The end of the DNA is better explained by TRBJ2-1, so the J call may be wrong. This CDR3 has 13 residues. Germline assignment: CDR1 DFQATT and CDR2 SNEGSKA (reference sequence). CDR3 sequence reads: CSAKGPATYEQFF. The CDR3 nucleotides are TGCAGTGCTAAGGGGCCGGCAACCTACGAGCAGTTCTTC.

This chain connects TRBV18 to TRBJ2-7; no clear D gene. Germline V gene sequence: CDR1 KGHSH, CDR2 LQKENI. V gave up 6 bases and J gave up 1 base, with 19 bases separating them. This CDR3 has 16 amino acids. As DNA, the CDR3 is TGTGCCAGCTCGTACGATCCGGGCCGTTCGTCCTACGAGCAGTACTTC. It codes for CASSYDPGRSSYEQYF.

This clonotype was seen repeatedly, ten times or more. The chain carries TRBV6-5 and TRBJ1-1, with 7 bases identical to TRBD1. The V gene end was trimmed by 0 bases and the J gene end by 0 bases; junction bases not matched to a gene: 10. CDR1 and CDR2 (germline): MNHEY, SVGAGI. This CDR3 is 18 amino acids long. CDR3 sequence (DNA): TGTGCCAGCAGTTACTCGCCGGGACAGCCTCCTTTGAACACTGAAGCTTTCTTT. Translating gives CASSYSPGQPPLNTEAFF.

In this sample, this clonotype turned up many times. V is TRBV9 and J is TRBJ2-5; D perhaps matches TRBD2 (6 bases). The germline V and J ends were trimmed by 4 bases and 1 base, with 14 bases remaining between them. This CDR3 contains 15 residues. Germline CDR1 and CDR2: SGDLS and YYNGEE. CDR3 coding DNA: TGTGCCAGCAGCCCATTTGCGGGAATCCAAGAGACCCAGTACTTC. It codes for CASSPFAGIQETQYF.

Of note for this clonotype: Since a much larger clone is just one base distant, this may be a read error. V and J are TRBV6-6 and TRBJ2-4, with TRBD2 matching over 8 bases. This CDR3 contains 17 residues. Per the germline V gene, CDR1 is MNHNY and CDR2 is SVGAGI (reference sequence). This CDR3 is CASSKTGTSGAKNIPYF. In DNA, the CDR3 is TGTGCCAGCAGTAAAACCGGGACTAGTGGGGCCAAAAACATTCCGTACTTC.

This clonotype has at least ten counts. The chain has TRBV28 and TRBJ2-1; D unclear. The CDR3 sequence is 15 residues long. Germline CDR1 reads MDHEN; CDR2 reads SYDVKM. Trimming cost V 6 bases and J 5 bases, with 17 bases left between them. CDR3 nucleotides: TGTGCCAGCAGACTTCCGGGTCCAAAGGACAATGAGCAGTTCTTC. Its protein product is CASRLPGPKDNEQFF.

This clonotype was counted between two and nine times. This chain links TRBV7-2 with TRBJ1-2; no firm D call. This CDR3 region has 15 residues. Trimming removed 1 base at V and 1 base at J, with 10 bases between. Germline CDR1 is SGHTA and CDR2 is FQGNSA. The CDR3 sequence: CASSLEADYNYGYTF. CDR3 in DNA: TGTGCCAGCAGCTTAGAAGCGGACTATAACTATGGCTACACCTTC.

This chain joins TRBV12-5 and TRBJ2-6, with D uncertain. The CDR3 extends over 15 amino acids. Germline V gene data show CDR1 as LGHNT and CDR2 as FRNRAP. The V and J ends lost 6 bases and 0 bases respectively, with 9 bases between them. CDR3 in DNA: TGTGCTAGTGGCCGCCCTGGCTCTGGGGCCAACGTCCTGACTTTC. Its translation: CASGRPGSGANVLTF. Full variable domain (outside the CDR3, taken from reference TRBV12-5 and TRBJ2-6): DARVTQTPRHKVTEMGQEVTMRCQPILGHNTVFWYRQTMMQGLELLAYFRNRAPLDDSGMPKDRFSAEMPDATLATLKIQPSEPRDSAVYFCASGRPGSGANVLTFGAGSRLTVL.

The rearrangement joins TRBV27 to TRBJ1-4; 9 bases agree with TRBD1. This CDR3 comprises 14 residues. With 6 bases clipped from V and 8 bases from J, the junction kept 7 bases outside the gene matches. Germline V gives CDR1 MNHEY, CDR2 SMNVEV (reference sequence). Here the CDR3 reads CASSSDRGREKLFF. The DNA of the CDR3 is TGTGCCAGCAGCTCGGACAGGGGAAGGGAAAAACTGTTTTTT. Using reference TRBV27 and TRBJ1-4 for the parts outside the CDR3, the full variable domain is EAQVTQNPRYLITVTGKKLTVTCSQNMNHEYMSWYRQDPGLGLRQIYYSMNVEVTDKGDVPEGYKVSRKEKRNFPLILESPSPNQTSLYFCASSSDRGREKLFFGSGTQLSVL.

This clonotype has more than one count but fewer than ten. The chain has TRBV27 and TRBJ2-3; tentative D call: TRBD1 (6 bases). The germline CDR1 and CDR2 sequences are MNHEY and SMNVEV (reference sequence). CDR3 length: 16 amino acids. V lost 2 bases and J lost 2, with 14 bases in between. The CDR3, as DNA: TGTGCCAGCAGTTTACTCCCGTCAGGGGACACAGATACGCAGTATTTT. It is translated as CASSLLPSGDTDTQYF.

This clonotype was observed a few times. The CDR3 region has the DNA TGCGCCAGCAGCCAAGATGGGGACAGCTCCTACAATGAGCAGTTCTTC. Translation: CASSQDGDSSYNEQFF. This rearrangement joins TRBV4-3 to TRBJ2-1; 7 nucleotides match TRBD1. V gave up 0 bases and J gave up 0 bases; unmatched junction bases: 2. Looked up from germline, CDR1 is LGHNA and CDR2 is YSLEER. The CDR3 has 16 residues.

This clonotype was recorded once. The gene calls are TRBV4-1 and TRBJ2-7, with D unclear. The ends were cut back, 0 bases at V and 6 bases at J, with 9 bases in the middle. The CDR3 consists of 13 residues. Per the germline V gene, CDR1 is MGHRA and CDR2 is YSYEKL. This CDR3 is CASSQEGFGEQYF. DNA of the CDR3: TGCGCCAGCAGCCAAGAAGGGTTCGGCGAGCAGTACTTC.

This clonotype was seen many times. The chain couples TRBV20-1 to TRBJ2-7, with 8 bases lining up with TRBD1. The germline V gene encodes CDR1 DFQATT and CDR2 SNEGSKA (reference sequence). The CDR3 is made up of 12 amino acids. The CDR3 nucleotides are TGCAGCGGGACAGGCCCCGACCACGAGCAGTACTTC. Protein sequence: CSGTGPDHEQYF.

The CDR3 loop reads CASSSVAGVGEQYF. The CDR3 DNA sequence: TGTGCCAGCAGCTCGGTAGCGGGAGTTGGTGAGCAGTACTTC. This chain uses TRBV14 with TRBJ2-7; 9 bases fit TRBD2. CDR3 length equals 14 residues. CDR1 SGHDN and CDR2 FVKESK come from the germline V gene. V dropped 5 bases and J dropped 7; count of bases not matched to a gene: 9.

This chain links TRBV5-8 with TRBJ1-4, with a possible D match to TRBD1 (5 bases). The V and J ends lost 5 bases and 0 bases respectively, with 14 bases between them. The CDR3 runs 16 residues. Germline V gene data show CDR1 as SGHTS and CDR2 as YDEGEE. DNA for the CDR3: TGTGCCAGCAGGCCCGGGACGGGCGCAACTAATGAAAAACTGTTTTTT. Translating it yields CASRPGTGATNEKLFF.

Ten or more counts support this clonotype. The chain recombines TRBV12-3 or TRBV12-4 with TRBJ2-7; weak D call: TRBD1 (6 bases). With 5 bases removed from V and 3 bases from J, the gap between germline ends came to 8 bases. The CDR3 has 12 residues. The CDR3 nucleotides are TGTGCCAGCAGTGAACAGGGCTACGAGCAGTACTTC. Translated, it gives CASSEQGYEQYF.

This clonotype turned up a few times. The V call is TRBV5-6, the J call TRBJ2-3, with 9 bases that match TRBD2. V was clipped by 5 bases and J by 5 bases; unmatched bases: 9. CDR3 length: 15 residues. The germline CDR1 and CDR2 sequences are SGHDT and YYEEEE. The CDR3 DNA reads as TGTGCCAGCAGGGGACTAGCTGAAATGGTAGATACGCAGTATTTT. Protein: CASRGLAEMVDTQYF.

This clonotype was counted at least ten times. The J gene is TRBJ1-1, the V gene TRBV20-1; D is possibly TRBD1 (5 bases). From germline, CDR1 is DFQATT and CDR2 SNEGSKA (reference sequence). V lost 6 bases, J lost 1 base, and 9 bases lay in between. The CDR3 contains 12 residues. CDR3 nucleotide sequence: TGCAGTGCAGCGACAGAGAACACTGAAGCTTTCTTT. Protein: CSAATENTEAFF.